The entry below describes one T cell receptor beta chain. This record comes from a study of blood T cell repertoires in COVID-19. The CDR3 runs 17 residues. Germline CDR1 reads MGHRA; CDR2 reads YSYEKL. Germline trimming cut 2 bases from V and 8 bases from J; bases unmatched to any gene: 8. Profiled with immunoSEQ multiplex PCR; TCRdb holds only in-frame clones, not every one. The sample consists of tens of thousands of clones, around 80% of them appearing once. This chain links TRBV4-1 with TRBJ2-1, with 14 bases that match TRBD2. The sequence came from a man over 45 with COVID-19, enrolled during active disease. The specimen was peripheral blood. The CDR3 is CASSQPRLAGGLDEQFF. CDR3 DNA sequence: TGCGCCAGCAGCCAACCACGACTAGCGGGGGGGCTCGATGAGCAGTTCTTC.